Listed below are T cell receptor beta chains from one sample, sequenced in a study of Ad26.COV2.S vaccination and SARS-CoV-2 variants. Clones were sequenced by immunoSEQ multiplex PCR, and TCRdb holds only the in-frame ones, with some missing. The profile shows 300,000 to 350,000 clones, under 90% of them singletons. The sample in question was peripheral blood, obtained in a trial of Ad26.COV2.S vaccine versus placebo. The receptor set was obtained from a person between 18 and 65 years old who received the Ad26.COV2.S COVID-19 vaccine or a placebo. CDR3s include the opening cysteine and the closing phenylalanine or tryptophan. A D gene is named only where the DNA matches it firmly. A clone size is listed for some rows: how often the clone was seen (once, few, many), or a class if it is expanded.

TGTGCCAGCAGCTCCGGACCGGACGAGCAGTACTTC,CASSSGPDEQYF,-,TRBV11-2,TRBJ2-7,-
TGTGCCAGCAGCGTAGATGAGGGAACTAAGAAAGCTTTCTTT,CASSVDEGTKKAFF,-,TRBV9,TRBJ1-1,-
TGTGCCAGCAGCTCCTCAGGGAACACCGGGGAGCTGTTTTTT,CASSSSGNTGELFF,-,TRBV7-2,TRBJ2-2,-
TGTGCCAGCAGCCCTCGGACTAGCGGGAGTAATGAGCAGTTCTTC,CASSPRTSGSNEQFF,TRBD2,TRBV3-1/TRBV3-2,TRBJ2-1,once
TGTGCCACCAACGTGAGGGACCACGAGCAGTACTTC,CATNVRDHEQYF,-,TRBV7-8,TRBJ2-7,-
TGTGCCAGCAGCTTAGAGGGTATGAACACTGAAGCTTTCTTT,CASSLEGMNTEAFF,-,TRBV7-9,TRBJ1-1,-
TGTGCCATCAGTGAGTCTCGGACAGGGCATCAAGAGACCCAGTACTTC,CAISESRTGHQETQYF,TRBD1,TRBV10-3,TRBJ2-5,-
TGTGCCAGCAGCCAACCCAATAGGGCGCTTGAGCAGTTCTTC,CASSQPNRALEQFF,-,TRBV7-2,TRBJ2-1,-
TGTGCCAGTAGTGCCAGGGGCTTCCAAGAGACCCAGTACTTC,CASSARGFQETQYF,-,TRBV19,TRBJ2-5,-
TGTGCCAGCAGGGCTATAGCGGGAGAAAACAATGAGCAGTTCTTC,CASRAIAGENNEQFF,TRBD2,TRBV11-3,TRBJ2-1,once
TGTGCCAGCAGTTCTAAAGCGGGAATCCCAGATACGCAGTATTTT,CASSSKAGIPDTQYF,TRBD2,TRBV27,TRBJ2-3,once
TGTGCCAGCAGCCTAAGCGGGACGGGGGATCAGCCCCAGCATTTT,CASSLSGTGDQPQHF,-,TRBV9,TRBJ1-5,-
TGCGCCAGCAGCCGATTCCCCTCCTCTGGAAACACCATATATTTT,CASSRFPSSGNTIYF,-,TRBV4-3,TRBJ1-3,-
TGCGCCAGCAGCTCGACAGTTTACGAGCAGTACTTC,CASSSTVYEQYF,-,TRBV5-1,TRBJ2-7,-
TGCGCCAGCAGCCAAGAGTTAGGGACGGGGATTAGCACAGATACGCAGTATTTT,CASSQELGTGISTDTQYF,-,TRBV4-3,TRBJ2-3,-
TGCGCCAGCAGCCGGGTTAATGAAAAACTGTTTTTT,CASSRVNEKLFF,-,TRBV4-1,TRBJ1-4,-
TGCGCCAGCAGCTGGGGGGACAGGGGATCGGAAAAACTGTTTTTT,CASSWGDRGSEKLFF,TRBD1,TRBV5-1,TRBJ1-4,-
TGTGCCAGCAGCACCCCCTACGAGCAGTACTTC,CASSTPYEQYF,-,TRBV3-1/TRBV3-2,TRBJ2-7,-
TGTGCCAGCAACTCTGGGGCCCACAATGAGCAGTTCTTC,CASNSGAHNEQFF,-,TRBV11-3,TRBJ2-1,-
TGTGCCAGCAGCTTAGGAGGTAGAAGGGATACGCAGTATTTT,CASSLGGRRDTQYF,-,TRBV13,TRBJ2-3,once
TGTGCCAGCAGCCCGAGGACAGGGGGCTCTTCCACCTATGGCTACACCTTC,CASSPRTGGSSTYGYTF,TRBD1,TRBV14,TRBJ1-2,-
TGCGCCAGCAGCCAAGATATGGGAGTTAAAGAGACCCAGTACTTC,CASSQDMGVKETQYF,-,TRBV4-3,TRBJ2-5,once
TGCGCCAGCAGCTTAGTGGTTGGCTATGGCTACACCTTC,CASSLVVGYGYTF,-,TRBV5-1,TRBJ1-2,once
TGTGCCAGCAGCGTAGGCCGAGAGGGTGGCAACACTGAAGCTTTCTTT,CASSVGREGGNTEAFF,-,TRBV9,TRBJ1-1,-
TGTGCCAGCAGTTTATCAAGGGTGCAGGATACGCAGTATTTT,CASSLSRVQDTQYF,-,TRBV27,TRBJ2-3,-
TGTGCCAGCAGTGAAACCACATTAAACACTGAAGCTTTCTTT,CASSETTLNTEAFF,-,TRBV25-1,TRBJ1-1,-
TGCGCCAGCAGTTCTCGGACAGGGAGCTATGGCTACACCTTC,CASSSRTGSYGYTF,TRBD1,TRBV5-1,TRBJ1-2,-
TGTGCCAGCAGCTTAGATTGGGGCAACACTGAAGCTTTCTTT,CASSLDWGNTEAFF,-,TRBV7-9,TRBJ1-1,-
TGTGCCAGCAGTTTTCTGTGGACGACCGGAGGCCCCCAAGAGACCCAGTACTTC,CASSFLWTTGGPQETQYF,-,TRBV27,TRBJ2-5,-